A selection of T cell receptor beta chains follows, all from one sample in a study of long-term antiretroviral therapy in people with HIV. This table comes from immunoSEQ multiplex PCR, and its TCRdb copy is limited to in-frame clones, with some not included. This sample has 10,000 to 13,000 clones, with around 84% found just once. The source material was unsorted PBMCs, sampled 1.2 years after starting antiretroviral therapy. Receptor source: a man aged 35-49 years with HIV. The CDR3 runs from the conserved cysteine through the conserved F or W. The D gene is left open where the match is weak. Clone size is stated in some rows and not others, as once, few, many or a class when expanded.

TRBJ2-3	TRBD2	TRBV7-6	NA	CASSQSGALMDTQYF	TGTGCCAGCAGTCAAAGCGGGGCCCTGATGGATACGCAGTATTTT
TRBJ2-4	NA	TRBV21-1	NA	CASSKEGRRRAKNIQYF	TGTGCCAGCAGCAAAGAAGGGAGACGTCGAGCCAAAAACATTCAGTACTTC
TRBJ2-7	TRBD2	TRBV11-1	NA	CASSPSTSGGALLGEQYF	TGTGCCAGCAGCCCCTCGACTAGCGGGGGGGCCTTGTTGGGCGAGCAGTACTTC
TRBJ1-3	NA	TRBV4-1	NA	CASSQDAGADTIYF	TGCGCCAGCAGCCAAGATGCGGGGGCGGACACCATATATTTT
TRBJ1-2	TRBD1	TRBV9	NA	CASSSDDRELNYGYTF	TGTGCCAGCAGCTCGGATGACAGGGAGCTCAACTATGGCTACACCTTC
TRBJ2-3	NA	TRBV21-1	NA	CASTASGGPAITDTQYF	TGTGCCAGCACTGCTAGCGGGGGGCCCGCTATCACAGATACGCAGTATTTT
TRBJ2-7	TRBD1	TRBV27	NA	CASKDRDRPYEQYF	TGTGCCAGCAAGGATAGGGACAGGCCCTACGAGCAGTACTTC
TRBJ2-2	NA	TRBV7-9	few	CASSLSGKGELFF	TGTGCCAGCAGCTTATCTGGGAAAGGGGAGCTGTTTTTT
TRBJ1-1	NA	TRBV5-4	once	CASSGSRGNTEAFF	TGTGCCAGCAGCGGAAGCAGGGGGAACACTGAAGCTTTCTTT
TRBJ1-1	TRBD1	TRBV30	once	CAWNPGQVNTEAFF	TGTGCCTGGAATCCCGGACAGGTCAACACTGAAGCTTTCTTT
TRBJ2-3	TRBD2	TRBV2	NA	CASSELASGSTDTQYF	TGTGCCAGCAGTGAATTGGCTAGCGGGAGCACAGATACGCAGTATTTT
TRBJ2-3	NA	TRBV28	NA	CASSLSSGYTDTQYF	TGTGCCAGCAGTTTAAGCTCAGGTTACACAGATACGCAGTATTTT